Detailed here is one T cell receptor beta chain. No antigen is known for it. No base quality information exists; no much larger clone differs at one position. This specimen belongs to a study of memory CD4+ T cells and cytomegalovirus serostatus (dated by TCRdb to 2018 to 2020). Turning to the overall study: The cohort included 35 or so healthy adults from Belgium, of whom 9 were CMV seropositive and 24 were CMV seronegative. CD4+ memory TCRbeta repertoires of a Belgian cohort with known cytomegalovirus serostatus were sequenced in order to replicate a published TCR-based CMV serostatus classifier. Summary of the overall study and its limitations: The results were interpreted as suggesting that the CMV-associated TCR signature is mostly present in the CD4+ memory repertoire. Of more than 150 previously reported CMV-associated TCRbeta sequences, over 65 appeared in the CD4+ memory repertoires, each in one to five individuals. On the Belgian cohort, the classifier built on the original framework reached a median bootstrapped AUC of about 0.96, with a 95% CI of 0.76-1.00. CMV serostatus prediction reached a median bootstrapped AUC of nearly 0.96 with the original framework and 0.9 to 0.93 with a US-trained random forest. Only CD4+CD45RO+ memory cells were sequenced, unlike the original study, which covered naive and memory CD4+ and CD8+ populations.

Genomic DNA was extracted from sorted cells with the Quick-DNA Microprep Kit. Amplification of TCRbeta DNA was done with the immunoSEQ hsTCRbeta kit, following the protocol from the manufacturer. TCRbeta libraries were sequenced on an Illumina MiSeq instrument. The authors' pipeline ran thus. After out-of-frame sequences were removed, 2 million to 2.5 million distinct TCRbeta sequences remained, averaging about 67,000 per individual. Each individual was scored by the count of 150 to 200 previously reported CMV-associated TCRbeta sequences and the total productive distinct TCRbeta count. A beta-binomial model was reimplemented in Python, and scikit-learn random forests with default parameters were trained on data from the US cohort. Classifier performance on the Belgian cohort was reported as the median AUC with percentile confidence intervals calculated over 10,000 bootstrap iterations. What TCRdb holds here is the immuneACCESS table cut down to in-frame rearrangements. Part of the clones is not present; checked against another copy, under half of the missing clones reflect an unresolved V gene, and the others are unexplained. Clone size and the V and J calls come from that table; the DNA yielded D and trimming. Across this sample there are some 52,000 clones, with 78% seen only once. The top ten hold less than 1% of the sample.

V and J are truncated by 2 bases and 0 bases respectively, leaving an intervening sequence of 9 bases. The CDR3 numbers 15 residues from cysteine through phenylalanine. Just CDR3 DNA is preserved here, 45 bases in frame from base 1. Per the germline V gene, MNHEY is the CDR1 and SVGAGI is the CDR2. Single viable CD3+CD4+CD8-CD45RO+ cells were sorted as memory CD4+ T cells on a FACSAria II. To determine CMV serostatus, a Roche Elecsys assay was used that detects serum IgG against CMV pp150, pp28, p38 and p52. Following thawing, total CD4+ T cells were enriched through positive selection using CD4 magnetic microbeads. The samples came from a separate study whose specific focus was interrogating the CD4+ T cell memory repertoire. Following standard operating procedures, peripheral blood mononuclear cells were isolated and cryopreserved, while serum was kept at -80 degrees C. CD3-PerCP (BW264/56), CD4-APC (RPA-T4), CD45RO-PE (UCHT1) and CD8-Pacific Orange (3B5) antibodies were used for staining, and non-viable cells were excluded with Sytox blue.

The chain joins TRBV6-5 to TRBJ2-3; no D segment can be confidently identified. This clonotype originated in an adult in good health and CMV-seronegative. Sequenced input: memory CD4+ T cells from blood. The DNA sequence follows: TGTGCCAGCAGTTACGAGCCCCTCAGCACAGATACGCAGTATTTT. This encodes CASSYEPLSTDTQYF.